The sequence of this TCR beta chain was determined in a study of control samples from healthy donors and cancer patients. Germline V CDR1 and CDR2: LNHDA, SQIVND (reference sequence). Unmatched junction bases numbered 4, after V lost 5 bases and J lost 7 bases. This CDR3 comprises 15 residues. TCRdb keeps only in-frame clones here, not all; method: immunoSEQ multiplex PCR. Of fewer than 200,000 clones detected, roughly 89% appear once; the ten largest clones hold around 1.4%. The chain is built from TRBV19 and TRBJ2-1; 14 nucleotides agree with TRBD2. Material for sequencing was blood. The TCR sequence derives from a woman between 45 and 65 years old in good health. CDR3 in amino acids: CASSPGLAGANEQFF. The CDR3 nucleotides are TGTGCCAGTAGTCCGGGACTAGCGGGAGCAAATGAGCAGTTCTTC.